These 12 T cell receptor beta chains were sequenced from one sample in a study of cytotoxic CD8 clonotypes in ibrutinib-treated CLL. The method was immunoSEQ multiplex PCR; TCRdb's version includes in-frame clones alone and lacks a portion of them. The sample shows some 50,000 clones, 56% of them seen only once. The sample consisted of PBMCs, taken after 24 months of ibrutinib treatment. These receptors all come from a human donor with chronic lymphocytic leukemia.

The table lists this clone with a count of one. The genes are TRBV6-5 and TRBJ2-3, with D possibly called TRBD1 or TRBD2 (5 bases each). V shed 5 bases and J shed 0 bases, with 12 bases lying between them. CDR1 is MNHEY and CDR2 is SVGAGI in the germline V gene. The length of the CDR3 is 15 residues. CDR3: CASSPNGASTDTQYF. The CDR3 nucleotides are TGTGCCAGCAGTCCGAACGGGGCTAGCACAGATACGCAGTATTTT.

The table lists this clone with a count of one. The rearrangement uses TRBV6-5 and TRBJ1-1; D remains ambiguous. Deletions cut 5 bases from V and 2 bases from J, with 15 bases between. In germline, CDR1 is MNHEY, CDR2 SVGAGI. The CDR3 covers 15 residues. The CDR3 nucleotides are TGTGCCAGCAGTCTCCTCGGGCTTGGAAACACTGAAGCTTTCTTT. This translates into CASSLLGLGNTEAFF.

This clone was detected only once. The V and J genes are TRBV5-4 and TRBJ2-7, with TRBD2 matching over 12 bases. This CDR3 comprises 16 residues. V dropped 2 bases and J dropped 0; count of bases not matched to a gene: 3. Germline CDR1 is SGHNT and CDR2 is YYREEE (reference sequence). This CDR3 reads CASSFLAGGNSYEQYF. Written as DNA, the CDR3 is TGTGCCAGCAGCTTCCTAGCGGGAGGGAACTCCTACGAGCAGTACTTC.

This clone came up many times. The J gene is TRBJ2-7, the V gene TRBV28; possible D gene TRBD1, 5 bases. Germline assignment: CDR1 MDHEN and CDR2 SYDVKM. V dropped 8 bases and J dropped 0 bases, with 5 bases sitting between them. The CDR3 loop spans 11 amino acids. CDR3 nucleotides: TGTGCCAGCGACAGCTCCTACGAGCAGTACTTC. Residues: CASDSSYEQYF. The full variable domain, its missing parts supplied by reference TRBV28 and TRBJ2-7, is DVKVTQSSRYLVKRTGEKVFLECVQDMDHENMFWYRQDPGLGLRLIYFSYDVKMKEKGDIPEGYSVSREKKERFSLILESASTNQTSMYLCASDSSYEQYFGPGTRLTVT.

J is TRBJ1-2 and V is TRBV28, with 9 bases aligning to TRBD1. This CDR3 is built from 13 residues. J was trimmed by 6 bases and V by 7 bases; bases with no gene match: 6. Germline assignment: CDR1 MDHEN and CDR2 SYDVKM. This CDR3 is CASKGTGKNGYTF. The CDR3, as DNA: TGTGCCAGCAAAGGGACAGGGAAGAATGGCTACACCTTC.

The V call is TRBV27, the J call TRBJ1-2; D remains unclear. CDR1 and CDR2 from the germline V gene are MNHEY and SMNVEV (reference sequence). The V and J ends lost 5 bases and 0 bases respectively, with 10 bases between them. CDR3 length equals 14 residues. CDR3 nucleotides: TGTGCCAGCAGTCGGACGGCACCTAACTATGGCTACACCTTC. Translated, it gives CASSRTAPNYGYTF.

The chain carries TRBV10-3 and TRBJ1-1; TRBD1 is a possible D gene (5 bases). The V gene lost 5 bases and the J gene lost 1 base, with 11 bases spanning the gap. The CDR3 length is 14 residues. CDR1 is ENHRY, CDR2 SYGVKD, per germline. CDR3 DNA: TGTGCCATCAGTCCAGGGTACCAGAACACTGAAGCTTTCTTT. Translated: CAISPGYQNTEAFF.

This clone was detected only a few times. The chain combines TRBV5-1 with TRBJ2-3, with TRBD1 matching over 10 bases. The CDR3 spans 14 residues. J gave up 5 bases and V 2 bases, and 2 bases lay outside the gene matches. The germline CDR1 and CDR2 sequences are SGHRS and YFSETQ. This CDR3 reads CASSFDRGRDTQYF. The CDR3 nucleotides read TGCGCCAGCAGCTTTGACAGGGGGCGAGATACGCAGTATTTT.

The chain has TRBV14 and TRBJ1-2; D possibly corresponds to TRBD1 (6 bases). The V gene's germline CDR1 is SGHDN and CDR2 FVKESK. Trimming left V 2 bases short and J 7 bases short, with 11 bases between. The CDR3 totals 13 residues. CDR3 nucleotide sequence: TGTGCCAGCAGCCAACCCGGACAGCGTGGCTACACCTTC. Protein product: CASSQPGQRGYTF.

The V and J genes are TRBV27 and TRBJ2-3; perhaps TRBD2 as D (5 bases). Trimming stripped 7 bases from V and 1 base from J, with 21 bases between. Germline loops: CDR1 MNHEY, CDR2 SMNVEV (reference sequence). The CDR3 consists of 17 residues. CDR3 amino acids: CASTQRAAARGTDTQYF. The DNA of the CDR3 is TGTGCCAGCACCCAGAGGGCGGCGGCTAGGGGCACAGATACGCAGTATTTT.

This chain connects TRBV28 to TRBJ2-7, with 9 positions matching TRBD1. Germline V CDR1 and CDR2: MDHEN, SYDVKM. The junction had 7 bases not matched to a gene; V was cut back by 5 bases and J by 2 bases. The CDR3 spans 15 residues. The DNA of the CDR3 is TGTGCCAGCAGTGGATCTGACAGGGGGGCCTACGAGCAGTACTTC. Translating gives CASSGSDRGAYEQYF.

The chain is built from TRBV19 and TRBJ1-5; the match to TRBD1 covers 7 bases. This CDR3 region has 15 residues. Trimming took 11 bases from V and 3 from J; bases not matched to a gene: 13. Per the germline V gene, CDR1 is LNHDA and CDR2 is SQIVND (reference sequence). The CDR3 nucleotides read TGTGCCTCCGATCCCCGGGACAGATACAATCAGCCCCAGCATTTT. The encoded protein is CASDPRDRYNQPQHF.